Included here is one T cell receptor beta chain sequence, with context. Its cognate antigen has yet to be identified. Base qualities were left out, and no much larger clone turns up one base away. Healthy HIV-negative adults with no recently reported acute infections or vaccinations were included as donors. All donors were Caucasian adults living in Nashville, Tennessee, USA. For unsorted samples, about 90 million PBMCs were counted, and genomic DNA was extracted using the QIAamp DNA Blood Mini kit. Blood was obtained by leukapheresis, after which PBMCs were separated by Ficoll-Histopaque density gradient centrifugation and cryopreserved in liquid nitrogen vapor phase. Using the deep immunoSEQ assay, TCR CDR3 regions were amplified from genomic DNA by multiplex PCR. Genomic DNA extracted from each cell subset was distributed evenly over all wells of several immunoSEQ 96-well plates, and each plate served as one replicate. Each replicate PCR for unsorted PBMC received approximately 300 ng genomic DNA, equal to tens of thousands of T cell genomes. Unsorted PBMC genomic DNA was sequenced across ten immunoSEQ deep assay plates. Purified libraries were quantified with a Qubit 3.0 fluorometer, sized on a Bioanalyzer 2100, and re-quantified with the KAPA Library Quantification kit. Every immunoSEQ 96-well plate was sequenced on a dedicated single-read 150-cycle Illumina NextSeq 550 flow cell. As for the original processing: Because the immunoSEQ output included only junctional sequences and no quality scores, the filtering could not be the same as the filtering used for full-length reads. Sequences were annotated with PyIR, a Python wrapper for IgBLAST v1.9, using IMGT germline references to assign V/J genes and CDR3. Reads with weak V/J assignments (E-value above 1e-6), missing CDR3, stop codons, out-of-frame junctions, or ambiguous translated residues were removed. V3J clonotypes were defined as sequences sharing the same inferred V gene, J gene, and CDR3 amino acid sequence. Percentage overlap between repertoires was computed as shared unique clonotypes divided by the size of the smaller repertoire. Three approaches were used to assess repertoire richness: RTK rarefaction, the Chao1 estimator, and Recon v2.1 estimates of unobserved clonotypes. Here the immuneACCESS table is served through TCRdb, limited to in-frame sequences with V and J called. Missing clones are a known gap in these copies; in checked studies unresolved V genes cover under half, and the rest lacks a known reason. That table furnishes V, J and clone size, whereas the DNA furnished D and trimming. The sample table holds a few hundred thousand clones, of which roughly 80% were seen once. 12% of the sample rests with the top ten.

This record belongs to a study of shared clonotypes between healthy human individuals (TCRdb year 2020). Looking at the study overall: The cohort comprised a couple of women and three men aged 18 to 49 years. To estimate repertoire size and how much clonotypes are shared between individuals, the study performed deep sequencing of blood TCR repertoires from five healthy adults. To increase sequencing depth and limit assay-specific biases, different laboratories used diverse techniques to prepare libraries and sequence TCR repertoires. Each donor's leukapheresis produced roughly between about 0.9 and 9.5 billion PBMCs. General findings and caveats noted by the study authors: Only blood was sampled, and tissue TCR repertoires likely differ from those in blood. Pairwise subsampling led to the expectation that sequencing depth would affect the degree of clonotype sharing among donors. The small number of donors limited the genetic and exposure-history diversity represented.

Sequencing was performed on PBMCs. This receptor was obtained from a woman in her forties in good health. Some clones in this sample may be carry-over from other donors' samples.

The DNA sequence is TGCGCCAGCACTCTGGACAGGGTCACAGATACGCAGTATTTT. It translates as CASTLDRVTDTQYF. The receptor chain draws on TRBV5-1 and TRBJ2-3, and TRBD1 matches 8 of the central bases. Per the germline V gene, SGHRS is the CDR1 and YFSETQ is the CDR2. Ends trimmed: V by 6 bases, J by 2 bases; bases unmatched to a gene: 5. From cysteine to phenylalanine, the CDR3 is 14 amino acids long. Just the 42-base CDR3 DNA is kept, in frame starting at base 1.